What follows is one TCR beta chain and its context. The antigen is not known. There are 13 residues in the CDR3. Germline values: CDR1 MNHNY, CDR2 SVGAGI (reference sequence). V shed 2 bases and J shed 2 bases, with 7 bases lying between them. ViraFEST expansion of antigen-specific CD4+ T cells with viral peptide pools preceded sequencing. Once cultured for under 11 days, the cells underwent separation to obtain CD4+ T cells. None of the vaccinated had previously contracted SARS-CoV-2, and their nucleocapsid antibodies tested negative. The data belong to a study of vaccination effects on CD4 cells after COVID-19. The study's findings and limits: Substantial clonal contraction characterized both infection- and vaccine-induced clones late after vaccination.

Generated by immunoSEQ multiplex PCR, the TCRdb table keeps only in-frame clones and is missing some. The sample lists 41,000 or so clones, roughly two thirds occurring once. The chain recombines TRBV6-6 with TRBJ2-7; D may be TRBD2 (6 bases). This receptor was obtained from a human donor who received a COVID-19 vaccine. Sequences were derived from CD4+ T cells from PBMCs cultured with HCoV-OC43 spike peptides, sampled before COVID-19 vaccination. The sample's subset: HCoV-OC43 spike overlapping peptide pool stimulation. In DNA form, the CDR3 reads TGTGCCAGCAGTTACGGGGGGACCTACGAGCAGTACTTC. Its protein product is CASSYGGTYEQYF.